This TCR beta chain derives from a study of T cells of healthy individuals. TCRdb analysed the 5' RACE reads with MiXCR anew, one entry per CDR3 protein. The sample holds roughly 87,000 distinct CDR3 sequences, under 20% seen once. The TCR was taken from a human donor in good health.

Here the CDR3 reads CSALVGGQETQYF. In nucleotides, the CDR3 is TGCAGTGCTTTAGTAGGGGGTCAAGAGACCCAGTACTTC. The chain is built from TRBV20-1 and TRBJ2-5, with D possibly TRBD1 on 6 matching bases. Trimming removed 5 bases at V and 2 bases at J, with 12 bases between. CDR1 is DFQATT and CDR2 is SNEGSKA in the germline V gene (reference sequence). CDR3 length equals 13 residues.